This entry describes one T cell receptor beta chain. Here immunoSEQ multiplex PCR was the method, and the copy in TCRdb shows in-frame clones only, minus some. The sample records around 76,000 clones, more than 75% being singletons. The data are from a study of T cell responses to AZD1222 COVID-19 vaccine. CDR3 size: 18 residues. CDR1 LGHNA and CDR2 YNFKEQ come from the germline V gene. V gave up 0 bases and J gave up 4 bases; unmatched junction bases: 12. This TCR was sampled from an adult in good health. The rearrangement uses TRBV4-2 and TRBJ2-3; TRBD2 matches at 8 bases. This specimen was peripheral blood, taken on day 0 of AZD1222 vaccination. This CDR3 is CASSQDRRVGGAADTQYF. CDR3 DNA sequence: TGTGCCAGCAGCCAAGATCGGCGGGTCGGGGGGGCGGCAGATACGCAGTATTTT.